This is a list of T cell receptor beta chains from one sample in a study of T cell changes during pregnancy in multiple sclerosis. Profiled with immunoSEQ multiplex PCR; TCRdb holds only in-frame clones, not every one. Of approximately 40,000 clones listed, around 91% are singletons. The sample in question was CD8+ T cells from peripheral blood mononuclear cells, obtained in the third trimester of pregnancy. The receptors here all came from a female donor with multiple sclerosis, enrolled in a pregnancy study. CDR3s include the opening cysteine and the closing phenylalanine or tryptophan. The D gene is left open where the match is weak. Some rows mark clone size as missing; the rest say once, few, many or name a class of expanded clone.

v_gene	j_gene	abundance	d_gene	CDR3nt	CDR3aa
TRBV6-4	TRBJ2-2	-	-	TGTGCCAGCAAGGCAGGCGCGCCAGACACCGGGGAGCTGTTTTTT	CASKAGAPDTGELFF
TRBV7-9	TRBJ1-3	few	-	TGTGCCAGCAGCTTAGCGCTTAGCTTCCAAGCTGGAAACACCATATATTTT	CASSLALSFQAGNTIYF
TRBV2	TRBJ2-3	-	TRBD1	TGTGCCAGGACCCCGGGACAGGAAGAAACAGATACGCAGTATTTT	CARTPGQEETDTQYF
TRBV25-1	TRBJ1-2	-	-	TGTGCCACCGAACAGGAAGGCTACACCTTC	CATEQEGYTF
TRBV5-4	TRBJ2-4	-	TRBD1	TGTGCCAGCAGCTTGGGGACAGGGGCGGAAACCAAAAACATTCAGTACTTC	CASSLGTGAETKNIQYF
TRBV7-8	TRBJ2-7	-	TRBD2	TGTGCCAGCAGCTTCTTTGGTGGTAGCGGGACTTACGAGCAGTACTTC	CASSFFGGSGTYEQYF
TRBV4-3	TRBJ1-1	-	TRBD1	TGCGCCAGCAGCCAGGCCGGGACAGGGATAGGCACTGAAGCTTTCTTT	CASSQAGTGIGTEAFF
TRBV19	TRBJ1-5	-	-	TGTGCCAGTAGTATAGTACCATCCCCGGAGCAGCCCCAGCATTTT	CASSIVPSPEQPQHF
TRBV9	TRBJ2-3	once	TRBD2	TGTGCCAGCAGCGTAGGCGGGGGTGGCACAGATACGCAGTATTTT	CASSVGGGGTDTQYF
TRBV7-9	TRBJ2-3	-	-	TGTGCCATGGAATCTAGACAGAGCACAGATACGCAGTATTTT	CAMESRQSTDTQYF
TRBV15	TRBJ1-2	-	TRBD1	TGTGCCACCAGCTGGGACAGGGGCACGGGCTACACCTTC	CATSWDRGTGYTF
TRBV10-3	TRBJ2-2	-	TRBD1	TGTGCCATCAGGGAGGGACAGGGGGGCACCGGGGAGCTGTTTTTT	CAIREGQGGTGELFF
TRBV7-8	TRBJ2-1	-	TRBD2	TGTGCCAGCAGCTTAGCGCTCCCTAGCGGGAGACCGAATGAGCAGTTCTTC	CASSLALPSGRPNEQFF
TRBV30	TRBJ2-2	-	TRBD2	TGTGCCTATCAACTAGCGCCGGGATTCGGGGAGCTGTTTTTT	CAYQLAPGFGELFF
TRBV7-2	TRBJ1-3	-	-	TGTGCCAGCAGCTTATGGTTACCCATACACTCTGGAAACACCATATATTTT	CASSLWLPIHSGNTIYF
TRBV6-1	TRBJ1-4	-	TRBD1	TGTGCCAGCAGTGATTCGACAGGGGCGGCTGAAAAACTGTTTTTT	CASSDSTGAAEKLFF
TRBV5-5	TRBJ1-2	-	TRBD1	TGTGCCAGCAGGACCCCGGGACAGGGACCCTCTAACTATGGCTACACCTTC	CASRTPGQGPSNYGYTF
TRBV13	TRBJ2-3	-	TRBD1	TGTGCCAGCAGTCCGACGGACAGGCTATCAGATACGCAGTATTTT	CASSPTDRLSDTQYF
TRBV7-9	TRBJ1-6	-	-	TGTGCCAGCAGCTCAGGGTCGCGGAATTCACCCCTCCACTTT	CASSSGSRNSPLHF
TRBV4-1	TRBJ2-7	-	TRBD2	TGCGCCAGCAGCCAAGATTGGCGGGAGATACCTTACGAGCAGTACTTC	CASSQDWREIPYEQYF
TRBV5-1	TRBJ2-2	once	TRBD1	TGCGCCAGCAGCCCATTAACCAGGACAGGGCTAAGGGAGCTGTTTTTT	CASSPLTRTGLRELFF
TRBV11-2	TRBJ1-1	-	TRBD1	TGTGCCAGCAGCTTAGCCGACAGGGAGAACACTGAAGCTTTCTTT	CASSLADRENTEAFF
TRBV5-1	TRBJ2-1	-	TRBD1	TGCGCCAGCAGCCAGGGACAGACCAATGAGCAGTTCTTC	CASSQGQTNEQFF
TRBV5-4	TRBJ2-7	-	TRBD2	TGTGCCAGCAGCTTTCTAGCGGGAGGCCCCTACGAGCAGTACTTC	CASSFLAGGPYEQYF
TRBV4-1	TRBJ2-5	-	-	TGCGCCAGCAGCCAAGATCCCCTGCGGGAAGAGACCCAGTACTTC	CASSQDPLREETQYF
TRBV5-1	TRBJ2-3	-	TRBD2	TGCGCCAGCAGCCTGGGGACTAGCCGGTCGAGCACAGATACGCAGTATTTT	CASSLGTSRSSTDTQYF
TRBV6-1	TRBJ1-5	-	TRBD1	TGTGCCAGCAGTGAAGGGGACAGAGTTTATCAGCCCCAGCATTTT	CASSEGDRVYQPQHF
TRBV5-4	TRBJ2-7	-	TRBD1	TGTGCCAGCAGCTGGGGACAGGGGGCCGAGCAGTACTTC	CASSWGQGAEQYF
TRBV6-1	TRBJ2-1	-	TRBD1	TGTGCCAGCAGTGCGGGACAGGGCCCCTACAATGAGCAGTTCTTC	CASSAGQGPYNEQFF
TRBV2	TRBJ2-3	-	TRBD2	TGTGCCAGCACTCGTCCAGCGGGAGTAGCAGATACGCAGTATTTT	CASTRPAGVADTQYF
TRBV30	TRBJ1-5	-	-	TGTGCCTGGAGCGTGGGGGGGGCAGGCAATCAGCCCCAGCATTTT	CAWSVGGAGNQPQHF
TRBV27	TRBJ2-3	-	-	TGTGCCAGCAGTTTCAGCGCGGGGGCCGGATACACAGATACGCAGTATTTT	CASSFSAGAGYTDTQYF
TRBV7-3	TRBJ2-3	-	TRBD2	TGTGCCAGCAGAGCGGGGGTTGGCACAGATACGCAGTATTTT	CASRAGVGTDTQYF
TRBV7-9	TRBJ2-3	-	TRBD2	TGTGCCAGCAGCTTGGCTAGCGGGAGGGACACAGATACGCAGTATTTT	CASSLASGRDTDTQYF
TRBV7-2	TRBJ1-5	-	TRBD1	TGTGCCAGCAGCTTTGGGACAGACAGTTCTCAGCCCCAGCATTTT	CASSFGTDSSQPQHF
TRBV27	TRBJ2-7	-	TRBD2	TGTGCCAGCAGTACCCGGGGACTAGTCTACGAGCAGTACTTC	CASSTRGLVYEQYF
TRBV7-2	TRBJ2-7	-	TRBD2	TGTGCCAGCAGCCCTGGACTAGCGGGGGACTGCTTC	CASSPGLAGDCF
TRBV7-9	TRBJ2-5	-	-	TGTGCCAGCAGCTCACCGGACGGGATTTGGGAGACCCAGTACTTC	CASSSPDGIWETQYF
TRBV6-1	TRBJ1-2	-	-	TGTGCCAGCACCACAGGGGGCTACACCTTC	CASTTGGYTF
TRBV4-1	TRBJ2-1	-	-	TGCGCCAGCAGCCAGGACCCCTCAGGGCGCTCCTACAATGAGCAGTTCTTC	CASSQDPSGRSYNEQFF
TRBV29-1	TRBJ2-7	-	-	TGCAGCGTCGCTAGGACAGAGCTTTACGAGCAGTACTTC	CSVARTELYEQYF
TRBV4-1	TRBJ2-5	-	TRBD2	TGCGCCAGCAGCCAAGGGAGCGGGGGCCAAGAGACCCAGTACTTC	CASSQGSGGQETQYF
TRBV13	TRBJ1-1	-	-	TGTGCCAGCAGCTTTAGCGGGACGAACACTGAAGCTTTCTTT	CASSFSGTNTEAFF
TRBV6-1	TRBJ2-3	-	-	TGTGCCAGCAGCGACCGAGGAGATACGCAGTATTTT	CASSDRGDTQYF
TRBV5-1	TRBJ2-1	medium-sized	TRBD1	TGCGCCAGCAGCCCCGGACAGGGTAATGAGCAGTTCTTC	CASSPGQGNEQFF
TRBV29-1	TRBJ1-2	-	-	TGCAGCGTTGAAGATCAGGCAGCCAGAAACTATGGCTACACCTTC	CSVEDQAARNYGYTF
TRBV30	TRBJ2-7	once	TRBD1	TGTGCCTGGAGTGGGGGACAGGGCCCCTACGAGCAGTACTTC	CAWSGGQGPYEQYF